A selection of T cell receptor beta chains follows, all from one sample in a study of neurological immune-mediated disorders. TCRdb independently ran MiXCR on the 5' RACE reads; one entry per CDR3 protein. The sample holds about 81,000 distinct CDR3 sequences, about 4% seen once. The specimen was PBMCs. These receptors were obtained from a woman aged 55 to 70 with multiple sclerosis. CDR3s include the opening cysteine and the closing phenylalanine or tryptophan. Each record gives: D gene, clone size, V gene, J gene, CDR3 protein, CDR3 DNA. D genes are given only for firm matches. Rows may omit the clone size; those that give it use once, few, many or a size class.

d_gene: .; abundance: many; v_gene: TRBV20-1; j_gene: TRBJ2-5; CDR3aa: CSARGSDQETQYF; CDR3nt: TGCAGTGCTAGAGGGAGCGACCAAGAGACCCAGTACTTC
d_gene: TRBD2; abundance: many; v_gene: TRBV24-1; j_gene: TRBJ2-3; CDR3aa: CATSRTSGGGADTQYF; CDR3nt: TGTGCCACCAGTCGGACTAGCGGGGGGGGCGCAGATACGCAGTATTTT
d_gene: .; abundance: many; v_gene: TRBV7-9; j_gene: TRBJ2-1; CDR3aa: CASSLEGTPYNEQFF; CDR3nt: TGTGCCAGCAGCTTAGAGGGGACACCCTACAATGAGCAGTTCTTC
d_gene: TRBD2; abundance: many; v_gene: TRBV20-1; j_gene: TRBJ2-1; CDR3aa: CSATPLAGAYNEQFF; CDR3nt: TGCAGTGCAACTCCACTAGCGGGGGCCTACAATGAGCAGTTCTTC
d_gene: TRBD2; abundance: many; v_gene: TRBV7-2; j_gene: TRBJ2-3; CDR3aa: CASSLVFSGGDTQYF; CDR3nt: TGTGCCAGCAGCTTAGTGTTTAGCGGGGGGGATACGCAGTATTTT
d_gene: TRBD2; abundance: few; v_gene: TRBV10-1; j_gene: TRBJ2-3; CDR3aa: CASSESSGGSADTQYF; CDR3nt: TGCGCCAGCAGTGAGTCTAGCGGGGGTAGCGCAGATACGCAGTATTTT
d_gene: TRBD2; abundance: many; v_gene: TRBV5-5; j_gene: TRBJ2-3; CDR3aa: CASTSQAGGPPDTQYF; CDR3nt: TGTGCCAGCACCTCCCAGGCGGGGGGGCCTCCAGATACGCAGTATTTT
d_gene: .; abundance: many; v_gene: TRBV5-6; j_gene: TRBJ2-3; CDR3aa: CASSLVGGRETDTQYF; CDR3nt: TGTGCCAGCAGCTTGGTTGGAGGAAGGGAGACAGATACGCAGTATTTT
d_gene: TRBD2; abundance: many; v_gene: TRBV7-8; j_gene: TRBJ2-1; CDR3aa: CASSNSGGAWNEQFF; CDR3nt: TGTGCCAGCAGCAATAGCGGGGGGGCCTGGAATGAGCAGTTCTTC
d_gene: TRBD2; abundance: many; v_gene: TRBV7-8; j_gene: TRBJ2-1; CDR3aa: CASSIRPTSGGYNEQFF; CDR3nt: TGTGCCAGCAGCATACGGCCGACTAGCGGGGGATACAATGAGCAGTTCTTC
d_gene: TRBD2; abundance: many; v_gene: TRBV20-1; j_gene: TRBJ2-3; CDR3aa: CSALSGGATDTQYF; CDR3nt: TGCAGTGCCCTTAGCGGGGGGGCCACAGATACGCAGTATTTT
d_gene: .; abundance: many; v_gene: TRBV6-1; j_gene: TRBJ2-2; CDR3aa: CASSELQGAGELFF; CDR3nt: TGTGCCAGCAGTGAACTCCAGGGTGCCGGGGAGCTGTTTTTT
d_gene: .; abundance: many; v_gene: TRBV5-1; j_gene: TRBJ1-5; CDR3aa: CASSTLPGPTNQPQHF; CDR3nt: TGCGCCAGCAGCACGCTCCCGGGACCGACTAATCAGCCCCAGCATTTT
d_gene: TRBD1; abundance: many; v_gene: TRBV28; j_gene: TRBJ2-6; CDR3aa: CASNVGRLGTGDRTTGANVLTF; CDR3nt: TGTGCCAGCAATGTCGGCAGGTTGGGGACAGGGGACCGCACGACTGGGGCCAACGTCCTGACTTTC
d_gene: .; abundance: many; v_gene: TRBV24-1; j_gene: TRBJ1-2; CDR3aa: CATNKTTDIYYGYTF; CDR3nt: TGTGCCACCAATAAGACGACAGACATCTACTATGGCTACACCTTC
d_gene: TRBD1; abundance: many; v_gene: TRBV14; j_gene: TRBJ1-4; CDR3aa: CASSQRTGKGKLFF; CDR3nt: TGTGCCAGCAGCCAACGGACAGGGAAGGGGAAACTGTTTTTT
d_gene: .; abundance: many; v_gene: TRBV5-1; j_gene: TRBJ2-6; CDR3aa: CASSLEEQGSLGSGANVLTF; CDR3nt: TGCGCCAGCAGCTTGGAAGAACAGGGTTCCCTGGGCTCTGGGGCCAACGTCCTGACTTTC
d_gene: .; abundance: many; v_gene: TRBV12-3/TRBV12-4; j_gene: TRBJ1-6; CDR3aa: CASSLHNSPLHF; CDR3nt: TGTGCCAGCAGTTTACATAATTCACCCCTCCACTTT
d_gene: .; abundance: many; v_gene: TRBV27; j_gene: TRBJ1-1; CDR3aa: CASSFNSGSEAFF; CDR3nt: TGTGCCAGCAGTTTTAACTCCGGGTCTGAAGCTTTCTTT
d_gene: .; abundance: many; v_gene: TRBV5-1; j_gene: TRBJ1-6; CDR3aa: CASSLLSGASPLHF; CDR3nt: TGCGCCAGCAGCTTGCTCTCTGGGGCTTCACCCCTCCACTTT
d_gene: TRBD2; abundance: many; v_gene: TRBV3-1; j_gene: TRBJ2-1; CDR3aa: CASSQEVGLAGWNEQFF; CDR3nt: TGTGCCAGCAGCCAAGAGGTGGGACTAGCGGGGTGGAATGAGCAGTTCTTC
d_gene: .; abundance: many; v_gene: TRBV5-1; j_gene: TRBJ2-5; CDR3aa: CASSFLGDQETQYF; CDR3nt: TGCGCCAGCAGCTTTCTCGGGGACCAAGAGACCCAGTACTTC
d_gene: .; abundance: many; v_gene: TRBV5-1; j_gene: TRBJ1-6; CDR3aa: CASSLRVGNSPLHF; CDR3nt: TGCGCCAGCAGCTTAAGGGTTGGGAATTCACCCCTCCACTTT
d_gene: TRBD1; abundance: many; v_gene: TRBV10-3; j_gene: TRBJ2-7; CDR3aa: CAIRTSGQNYEQYF; CDR3nt: TGTGCCATCAGGACCTCGGGACAGAACTACGAGCAGTACTTC
d_gene: .; abundance: many; v_gene: TRBV7-6; j_gene: TRBJ1-4; CDR3aa: CASSLAGNRFNEKLFF; CDR3nt: TGTGCCAGCAGCTTAGCTGGGAACAGATTTAATGAAAAACTGTTTTTT
d_gene: .; abundance: many; v_gene: TRBV5-1; j_gene: TRBJ2-7; CDR3aa: CASSLEGNTRLEQYF; CDR3nt: TGCGCCAGCAGCTTGGAGGGGAATACGAGGTTGGAGCAGTACTTC
d_gene: .; abundance: many; v_gene: TRBV20-1; j_gene: TRBJ1-5; CDR3aa: CSAPTEPHSNQPQHF; CDR3nt: TGCAGTGCCCCCACAGAGCCCCATAGCAATCAGCCCCAGCATTTT
d_gene: .; abundance: many; v_gene: TRBV24-1; j_gene: TRBJ2-1; CDR3aa: CATSDLLTGPDEQFF; CDR3nt: TGTGCCACCAGTGATTTGCTTACGGGGCCTGATGAGCAGTTCTTC
d_gene: .; abundance: .; v_gene: TRBV7-6; j_gene: TRBJ2-1; CDR3aa: CASSLVLEDTSSYNEQFF; CDR3nt: TGTGCCAGCAGCTTAGTATTGGAAGACACGAGCTCCTACAATGAGCAGTTCTTC
d_gene: TRBD2; abundance: many; v_gene: TRBV2; j_gene: TRBJ2-1; CDR3aa: CASSEQGTSGANEQFF; CDR3nt: TGTGCCAGCAGTGAACAAGGGACTAGCGGGGCGAATGAGCAGTTCTTC
d_gene: .; abundance: many; v_gene: TRBV24-1; j_gene: TRBJ2-5; CDR3aa: CATSDTDLQETQYF; CDR3nt: TGTGCCACCAGTGATACGGACCTCCAAGAGACCCAGTACTTC
d_gene: .; abundance: many; v_gene: TRBV11-2; j_gene: TRBJ1-1; CDR3aa: CASSLVGVFTEAFF; CDR3nt: TGTGCCAGCAGCTTAGTCGGGGTGTTCACTGAAGCTTTCTTT
d_gene: .; abundance: many; v_gene: TRBV12-3/TRBV12-4; j_gene: TRBJ1-1; CDR3aa: CASSTLTEAFF; CDR3nt: TGTGCCAGCAGTACCCTTACGGAAGCTTTCTTT
d_gene: .; abundance: .; v_gene: TRBV7-2; j_gene: TRBJ2-7; CDR3aa: CASSFQVLVASYEQYF; CDR3nt: TGTGCCAGCAGCTTCCAAGTACTAGTTGCGTCCTACGAGCAGTACTTC
d_gene: TRBD2; abundance: many; v_gene: TRBV6-6; j_gene: TRBJ2-1; CDR3aa: CASSNTSGGAYNEQFF; CDR3nt: TGTGCCAGCAGTAACACTAGCGGGGGGGCCTATAATGAGCAGTTCTTC
d_gene: TRBD1; abundance: many; v_gene: TRBV20-1; j_gene: TRBJ2-6; CDR3aa: CSARDRGRSGANVLTF; CDR3nt: TGCAGTGCGAGGGACAGGGGGCGATCTGGGGCCAACGTCCTGACTTTC
d_gene: .; abundance: many; v_gene: TRBV6-5; j_gene: TRBJ2-5; CDR3aa: CASSYSMGDQETQYF; CDR3nt: TGTGCCAGCAGTTACTCGATGGGGGACCAAGAGACCCAGTACTTC
d_gene: TRBD2; abundance: many; v_gene: TRBV28; j_gene: TRBJ2-3; CDR3aa: CASSSPAGGVGTDTQYF; CDR3nt: TGTGCCAGCAGTAGCCCCGCGGGAGGGGTGGGCACAGATACGCAGTATTTT
d_gene: .; abundance: many; v_gene: TRBV5-1; j_gene: TRBJ1-2; CDR3aa: CASSETGFRNYGYTF; CDR3nt: TGCGCCAGCAGCGAAACAGGGTTCCGGAACTATGGCTACACCTTC
d_gene: .; abundance: many; v_gene: TRBV12-3/TRBV12-4; j_gene: TRBJ2-2; CDR3aa: CASRLTPGELFF; CDR3nt: TGTGCCAGCAGGTTAACACCCGGGGAGCTGTTTTTT
d_gene: .; abundance: many; v_gene: TRBV6-5; j_gene: TRBJ1-1; CDR3aa: CASSYSSRNRVTTEAFF; CDR3nt: TGTGCCAGCAGTTACTCGAGCCGGAACAGGGTGACCACTGAAGCTTTCTTT
d_gene: .; abundance: many; v_gene: TRBV12-3/TRBV12-4; j_gene: TRBJ1-5; CDR3aa: CASSLARGNQPQHF; CDR3nt: TGTGCCAGCAGTTTAGCGCGGGGAAATCAGCCCCAGCATTTT
d_gene: TRBD2; abundance: many; v_gene: TRBV5-1; j_gene: TRBJ2-4; CDR3aa: CASRPGTSGRVAKNIQYF; CDR3nt: TGCGCCAGCAGACCCGGGACTAGCGGGCGTGTAGCCAAAAACATTCAGTACTTC
d_gene: .; abundance: many; v_gene: TRBV15; j_gene: TRBJ2-1; CDR3aa: CATSRDTVRTFYNEQFF; CDR3nt: TGTGCCACCAGCAGAGATACAGTCAGGACATTCTACAATGAGCAGTTCTTC
d_gene: .; abundance: many; v_gene: TRBV6-5; j_gene: TRBJ2-7; CDR3aa: CASSPQFGEQYF; CDR3nt: TGTGCCAGCAGTCCCCAGTTTGGCGAGCAGTACTTC
d_gene: .; abundance: many; v_gene: TRBV20-1; j_gene: TRBJ2-2; CDR3aa: CSAGLGTGELFF; CDR3nt: TGCAGTGCTGGGTTAGGCACCGGGGAGCTGTTTTTT
d_gene: .; abundance: many; v_gene: TRBV5-1; j_gene: TRBJ2-3; CDR3aa: CASSFGDATTDTQYF; CDR3nt: TGCGCCAGCAGTTTCGGGGATGCGACTACTGATACGCAGTATTTT
d_gene: .; abundance: many; v_gene: TRBV10-3; j_gene: TRBJ1-2; CDR3aa: CAISESLTAYGYTF; CDR3nt: TGTGCCATCAGTGAGTCGTTGACCGCCTATGGCTACACCTTC
d_gene: TRBD1; abundance: many; v_gene: TRBV5-1; j_gene: TRBJ1-5; CDR3aa: CASSPAGTGYQPQHF; CDR3nt: TGCGCCAGCAGCCCGGCCGGGACAGGATATCAGCCCCAGCATTTT
d_gene: .; abundance: many; v_gene: TRBV7-9; j_gene: TRBJ2-3; CDR3aa: CASETDTQYF; CDR3nt: TGTGCCAGCGAAACAGATACGCAGTATTTT
d_gene: .; abundance: many; v_gene: TRBV5-1; j_gene: TRBJ2-5; CDR3aa: CASRTTLSYQETQYF; CDR3nt: TGCGCCAGCAGAACGACGTTATCGTACCAAGAGACCCAGTACTTC
d_gene: .; abundance: many; v_gene: TRBV6-1; j_gene: TRBJ2-3; CDR3aa: CASSETEGTDTQYF; CDR3nt: TGTGCCAGCAGTGAAACAGAAGGCACAGATACGCAGTATTTT
d_gene: .; abundance: many; v_gene: TRBV6-1; j_gene: TRBJ1-1; CDR3aa: CASSERGGGTEAFF; CDR3nt: TGTGCCAGCAGTGAAAGGGGGGGCGGGACTGAAGCTTTCTTT
d_gene: TRBD2; abundance: many; v_gene: TRBV6-5; j_gene: TRBJ2-3; CDR3aa: CASSRTSGYTDTQYF; CDR3nt: TGTGCCAGCAGTCGGACTAGCGGTTACACAGATACGCAGTATTTT
d_gene: TRBD1; abundance: many; v_gene: TRBV5-1; j_gene: TRBJ2-2; CDR3aa: CASSLEDRDGLGELFF; CDR3nt: TGCGCCAGCAGCTTGGAAGACAGGGACGGACTCGGGGAGCTGTTTTTT
d_gene: TRBD1; abundance: many; v_gene: TRBV5-1; j_gene: TRBJ1-4; CDR3aa: CASSPGQGTTNEKLFF; CDR3nt: TGCGCCAGCAGCCCGGGACAGGGAACAACTAATGAAAAACTGTTTTTT
d_gene: TRBD2; abundance: many; v_gene: TRBV10-1; j_gene: TRBJ2-7; CDR3aa: CASSDPGERGTNEQYF; CDR3nt: TGCGCCAGCAGTGACCCCGGGGAGCGGGGTACCAACGAGCAGTACTTC
d_gene: .; abundance: many; v_gene: TRBV5-1; j_gene: TRBJ2-1; CDR3aa: CASSLAPGIDEQFF; CDR3nt: TGCGCCAGCAGCTTGGCCCCAGGGATAGATGAGCAGTTCTTC
d_gene: .; abundance: many; v_gene: TRBV29-1; j_gene: TRBJ1-2; CDR3aa: CSVDFSGRANYGYTF; CDR3nt: TGCAGCGTTGATTTTTCGGGCAGGGCGAACTATGGCTACACCTTC